The clone carrying this T cell receptor (beta chain) turned up a few times. The study drew participants aged about 18 to 95 years from about two dozen US areas. Participants were placed into cohorts based on the clinical history they reported. The sample comes from a study of blood T cell repertoires in COVID-19. The wider study: The United States, Italy and Spain provided the acute and convalescent COVID-19 samples.

Produced via immunoSEQ multiplex PCR; TCRdb's table is partial and in-frame only. The sample consists of 360,000 or so clones, under 90% of them appearing once. V lost 4 bases to trimming and J lost 6 bases, with 12 bases between them. The CDR3 consists of 13 residues. The clonotype was recovered from a woman under 40 who had recovered from COVID-19. What was sequenced was PBMCs or T cells enriched from blood (not recorded which). The V call is TRBV12-3 or TRBV12-4, the J call TRBJ1-2, with a weak D call TRBD1 (6 bases). This chain's CDR3 is CASSSGTRDGYTF. The CDR3 DNA reads TGTGCCAGCAGTTCCGGGACACGAGATGGCTACACCTTC.